The source of this T cell receptor beta chain is a study of blood T cell repertoires in COVID-19. Study-wide background: The United States, Italy and Spain supplied acute and convalescent COVID-19 samples. T cells, B-cell-depleted T cells, or PBMCs provided the cDNA or gDNA that served as material.

Trimming cost V 6 bases and J 4 bases, with 15 bases left between them. Germline assignment: CDR1 MDHEN and CDR2 SYDVKM. The CDR3 runs 15 residues. How the authors handled the data: Researchers report that nucleated cell counts were estimated from reference gene primer amplification. Only in-frame clones appear in the TCRdb table, and some are missing; sequencing was by immunoSEQ multiplex PCR. The V and J calls and clone size are taken from that table; D and trimming were inferred from the DNA. The sample has 200,000 to 300,000 clones; less than 90% are singletons. The chain is built from TRBV28 and TRBJ2-2, with D possibly matching TRBD2 (7 bases). The sequencing sample was made of peripheral blood. This receptor was identified in a man aged 25-40 years with active or convalescent COVID-19. CDR3 nucleotide sequence: TGTGCCAGCAGCGGGGGGCAGGTTAGCACCGGGGAGCTGTTTTTT. This codes for CASSGGQVSTGELFF. Complete variable domain (other parts from reference TRBV28 and TRBJ2-2): DVKVTQSSRYLVKRTGEKVFLECVQDMDHENMFWYRQDPGLGLRLIYFSYDVKMKEKGDIPEGYSVSREKKERFSLILESASTNQTSMYLCASSGGQVSTGELFFGEGSRLTVL.